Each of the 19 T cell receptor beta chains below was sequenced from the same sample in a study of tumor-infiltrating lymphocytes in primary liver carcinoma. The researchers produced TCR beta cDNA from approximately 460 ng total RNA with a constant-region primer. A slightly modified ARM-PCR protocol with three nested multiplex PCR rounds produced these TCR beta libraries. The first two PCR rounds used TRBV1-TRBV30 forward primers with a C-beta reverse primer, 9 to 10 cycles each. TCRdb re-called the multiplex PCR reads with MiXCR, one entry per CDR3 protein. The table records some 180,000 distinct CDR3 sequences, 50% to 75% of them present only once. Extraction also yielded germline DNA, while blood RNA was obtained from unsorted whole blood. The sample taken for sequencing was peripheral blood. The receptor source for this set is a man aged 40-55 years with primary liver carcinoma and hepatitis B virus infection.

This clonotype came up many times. The CDR3 sequence is CASSLVGGRGETQYF. The CDR3, as DNA: TGTGCCAGCAGCTTAGTGGGGGGAAGGGGAGAGACCCAGTACTTC. This chain uses TRBV11-2 with TRBJ2-5, with D tentatively TRBD2 (6 bases). The CDR3 loop spans 15 amino acids. CDR1 is SGHAT and CDR2 is FQNNGV in the germline V gene. The V gene lost 1 base and the J gene lost 4 bases, with 13 bases spanning the gap.

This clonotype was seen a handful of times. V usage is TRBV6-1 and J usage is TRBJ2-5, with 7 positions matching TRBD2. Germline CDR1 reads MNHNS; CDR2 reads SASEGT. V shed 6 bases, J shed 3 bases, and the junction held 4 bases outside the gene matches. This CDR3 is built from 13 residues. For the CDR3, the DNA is TGTGCCAGCAGGGGGGGAGGGAAAGAGACCCAGTACTTC. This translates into CASRGGGKETQYF.

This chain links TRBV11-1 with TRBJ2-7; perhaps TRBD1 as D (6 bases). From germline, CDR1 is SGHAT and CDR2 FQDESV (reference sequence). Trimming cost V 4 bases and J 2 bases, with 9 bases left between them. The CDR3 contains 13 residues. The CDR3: CASSSDRPYEQYF. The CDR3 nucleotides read TGTGCCAGCAGCTCTGACAGGCCCTACGAGCAGTACTTC.

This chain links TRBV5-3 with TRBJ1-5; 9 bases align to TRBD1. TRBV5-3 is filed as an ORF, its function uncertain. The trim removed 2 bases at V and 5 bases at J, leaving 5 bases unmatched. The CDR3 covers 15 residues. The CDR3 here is CARSFGDRVHQPQHF. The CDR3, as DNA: TGTGCCAGAAGCTTTGGGGACAGGGTCCATCAGCCCCAGCATTTT.

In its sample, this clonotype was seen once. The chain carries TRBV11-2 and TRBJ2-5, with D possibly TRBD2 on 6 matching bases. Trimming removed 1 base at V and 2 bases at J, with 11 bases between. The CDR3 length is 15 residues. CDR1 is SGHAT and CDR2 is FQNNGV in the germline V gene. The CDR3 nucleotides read TGTGCCAGCAGCTTAGGTGGGCTAGCGCAAGAGACCCAGTACTTC. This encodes CASSLGGLAQETQYF.

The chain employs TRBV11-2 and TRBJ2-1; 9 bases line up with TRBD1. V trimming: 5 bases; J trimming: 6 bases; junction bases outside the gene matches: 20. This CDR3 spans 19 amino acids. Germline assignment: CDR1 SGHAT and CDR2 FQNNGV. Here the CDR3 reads CASSPCPRTGTGLPNEQFF. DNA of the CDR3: TGTGCCAGCAGCCCATGCCCCCGCACCGGGACAGGGCTCCCCAATGAGCAGTTCTTC. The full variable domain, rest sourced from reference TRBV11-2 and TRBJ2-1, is EAGVAQSPRYKIIEKRQSVAFWCNPISGHATLYWYQQILGQGPKLLIQFQNNGVVDDSQLPKDRFSAERLKGVDSTLKIQPAKLEDSAVYLCASSPCPRTGTGLPNEQFFGPGTRLTVL.

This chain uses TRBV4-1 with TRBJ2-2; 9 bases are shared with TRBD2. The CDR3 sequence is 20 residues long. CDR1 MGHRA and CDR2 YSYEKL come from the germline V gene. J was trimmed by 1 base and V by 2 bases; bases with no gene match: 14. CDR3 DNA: TGCGCCAGCAGCCAAAGGGCCCTGGCCAGCGGGAGGATGAACACCGGGGAGCTGTTTTTT. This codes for CASSQRALASGRMNTGELFF.

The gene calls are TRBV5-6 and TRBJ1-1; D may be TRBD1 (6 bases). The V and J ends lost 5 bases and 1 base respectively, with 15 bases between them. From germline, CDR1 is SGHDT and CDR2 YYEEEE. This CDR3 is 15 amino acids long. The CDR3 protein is CASSLTAGANTEAFF. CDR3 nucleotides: TGTGCCAGCAGTTTGACAGCGGGGGCGAACACTGAAGCTTTCTTT.

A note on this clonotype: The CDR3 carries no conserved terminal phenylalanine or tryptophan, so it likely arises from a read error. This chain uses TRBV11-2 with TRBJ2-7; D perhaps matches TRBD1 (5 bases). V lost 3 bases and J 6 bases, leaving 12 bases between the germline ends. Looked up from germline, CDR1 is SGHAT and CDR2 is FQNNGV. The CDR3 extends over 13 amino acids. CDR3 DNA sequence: TGTGCCAGCAGCTTTGACAGAGTCAGCGAGCAGTACTTG. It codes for CASSFDRVSEQYL.

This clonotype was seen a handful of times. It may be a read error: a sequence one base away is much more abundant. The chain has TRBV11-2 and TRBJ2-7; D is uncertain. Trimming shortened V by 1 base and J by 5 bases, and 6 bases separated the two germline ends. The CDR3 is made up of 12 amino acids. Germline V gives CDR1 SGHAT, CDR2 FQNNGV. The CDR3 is CASSLVSDEQYF. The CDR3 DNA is TGTGCCAGCAGCTTAGTGTCGGACGAGCAGTACTTC.

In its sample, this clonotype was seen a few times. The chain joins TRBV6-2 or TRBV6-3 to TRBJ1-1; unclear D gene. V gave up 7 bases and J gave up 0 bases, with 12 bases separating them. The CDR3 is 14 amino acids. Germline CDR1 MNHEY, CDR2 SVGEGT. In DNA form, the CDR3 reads TGTGCCAGCACCCCCGGCAGACTGAACACTGAAGCTTTCTTT. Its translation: CASTPGRLNTEAFF.

The CDR3 region has the DNA TGTGCCAGCAGGAAGGACAGGGGTGATGAAAAACTGTTTTTT. Protein sequence: CASRKDRGDEKLFF. The rearrangement uses TRBV12-3 or TRBV12-4 and TRBJ1-4, with 9 positions matching TRBD1. The CDR3 runs 14 residues. V shed 6 bases, J shed 6 bases, and the junction held 5 bases outside the gene matches.

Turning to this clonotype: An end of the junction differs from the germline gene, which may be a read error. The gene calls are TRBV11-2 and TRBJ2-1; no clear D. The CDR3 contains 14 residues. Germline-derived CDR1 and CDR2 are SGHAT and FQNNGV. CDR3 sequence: CASSLIYGAYEQFF. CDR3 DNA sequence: TGTGCCAGCAGCTTAATCTACGGAGCCTACGAGCAATTCTTC.

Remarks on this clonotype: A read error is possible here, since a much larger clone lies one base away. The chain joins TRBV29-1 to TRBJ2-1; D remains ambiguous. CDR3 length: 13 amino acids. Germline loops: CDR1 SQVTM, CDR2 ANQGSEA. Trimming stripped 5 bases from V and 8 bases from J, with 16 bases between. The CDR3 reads CSVTGCRGDEQFF. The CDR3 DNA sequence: TGCAGCGTTACCGGTTGTCGTGGAGATGAGCAGTTCTTC.

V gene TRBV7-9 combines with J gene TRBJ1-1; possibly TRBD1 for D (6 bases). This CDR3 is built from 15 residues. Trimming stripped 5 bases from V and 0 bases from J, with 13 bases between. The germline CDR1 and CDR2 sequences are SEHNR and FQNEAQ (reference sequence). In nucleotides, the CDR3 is TGTGCCAGCAGCCCCCAGGGGTTGTTGAACACTGAAGCTTTCTTT. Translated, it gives CASSPQGLLNTEAFF. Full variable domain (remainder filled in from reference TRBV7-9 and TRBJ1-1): DTGVSQNPRHKITKRGQNVTFRCDPISEHNRLYWYRQTLGQGPEFLTYFQNEAQLEKSRLLSDRFSAERPKGSFSTLEIQRTEQGDSAMYLCASSPQGLLNTEAFFGQGTRLTVV.

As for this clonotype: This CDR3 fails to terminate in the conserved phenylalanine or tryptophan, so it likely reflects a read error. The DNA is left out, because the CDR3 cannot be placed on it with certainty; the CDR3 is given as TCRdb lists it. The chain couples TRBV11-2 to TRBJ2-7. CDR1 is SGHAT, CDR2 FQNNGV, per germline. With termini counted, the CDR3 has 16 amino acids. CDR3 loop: CASGLRSANGNYERYS.

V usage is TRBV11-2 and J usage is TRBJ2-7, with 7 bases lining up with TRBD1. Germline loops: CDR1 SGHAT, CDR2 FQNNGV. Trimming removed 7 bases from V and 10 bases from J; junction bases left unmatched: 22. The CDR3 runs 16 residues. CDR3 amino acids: CASNTRRGSQGILQYF. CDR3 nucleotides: TGTGCCAGCAACACACGCAGGGGGAGTCAGGGCATACTTCAGTACTTC. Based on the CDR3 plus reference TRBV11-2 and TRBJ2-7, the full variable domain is EAGVAQSPRYKIIEKRQSVAFWCNPISGHATLYWYQQILGQGPKLLIQFQNNGVVDDSQLPKDRFSAERLKGVDSTLKIQPAKLEDSAVYLCASNTRRGSQGILQYFGPGTRLTVT.

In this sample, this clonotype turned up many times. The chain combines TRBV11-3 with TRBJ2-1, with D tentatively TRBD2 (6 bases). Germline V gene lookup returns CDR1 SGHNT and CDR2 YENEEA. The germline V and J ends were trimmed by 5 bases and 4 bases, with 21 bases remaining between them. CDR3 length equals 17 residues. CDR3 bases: TGTGCCAGCAGCCCCCACGTAGCGGAGAGGGGATACAATGAGCAGTTCTTC. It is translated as CASSPHVAERGYNEQFF.

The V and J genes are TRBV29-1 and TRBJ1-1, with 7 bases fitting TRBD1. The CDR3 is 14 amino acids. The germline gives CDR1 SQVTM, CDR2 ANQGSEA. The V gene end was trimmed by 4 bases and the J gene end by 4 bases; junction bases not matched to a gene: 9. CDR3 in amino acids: CSVGLGGAGTEAFF. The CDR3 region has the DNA TGCAGCGTTGGCCTAGGGGGCGCCGGCACTGAAGCTTTCTTT.